Reported below is one T cell receptor beta chain. The sample is drawn from a study of blood T cell repertoires in COVID-19. Study-level information: Nucleic acid was either cDNA or gDNA, and it came from T cells, B-cell-depleted T cells, or PBMCs.

Sequencing used immunoSEQ multiplex PCR; TCRdb keeps in-frame clones, though not all of them. The sample comprises 100,000 to 150,000 clones, approximately 85% of which are singletons, and roughly a sixth rests with the top ten. The TCR originated in a man aged 25 to 40 with COVID-19, enrolled during active disease. Sequenced material: peripheral blood.

Here the CDR3 reads CAWRQGQVHYGYTF. The CDR3 DNA sequence: TGTGCCTGGCGCCAAGGACAGGTTCACTATGGCTACACCTTC. This rearrangement joins TRBV30 to TRBJ1-2; 7 bases align to TRBD1. This CDR3 has 14 amino acids. Germline V gene sequence: CDR1 GTSNPN, CDR2 SVGIG (reference sequence). J lost 3 bases, V lost 5 bases, and 9 bases had no gene match.